The 17 T cell receptor beta chains reported below all come from one sample, sequenced in a study of T cell clonotyping in hematopoietic cell transplantation (TCRdb year 2021). The time point label on this specimen signifies: recipient sample about 28 days before transplant, after cytoreduction. The method was the immunoSEQ multiplex PCR assay. In TCRdb, the immuneACCESS table is reduced to in-frame sequences with V and J assigned. These tables do not hold every clone; where another copy was compared, an unresolved V gene accounts for under half, and the others remain unexplained. This sample holds about 29,000 clones; 70% to 80% were observed only once. In total, the top ten clones hold 6% to 8.5% of the sample. Sequenced here: peripheral blood mononuclear cells, sampled before stem cell transplant. These receptors originate from a woman in her 30s with chronic myeloid leukemia. Some clones in this sample may be carry-over from other donors' samples.

This clone was found once. The chain carries TRBV21-1 and TRBJ1-2; TRBD1, the table's D call, lacks a check against the DNA. TRBV21-1 is labeled a pseudogene. The CDR3 consists of 18 residues. Here the CDR3 DNA reads TGTGCCAGCAGCAAAGAGGAAGAAGGACAGGGGCTTTGGTATGGCTACACCTTC. Amino acid sequence: CASSKEEEGQGLWYGYTF.

The gene calls are TRBV4-1 and TRBJ2-3; the D gene is possibly TRBD2 (6 bases). V shed 1 base and J shed 1 base, with 9 bases lying between them. The length of the CDR3 is 15 residues. Germline V gene data show CDR1 as MGHRA and CDR2 as YSYEKL. The DNA for the CDR3 is TGCGCCAGCAGCCAAGGTCCGGGGGGCACAGATACGCAGTATTTT. Protein sequence: CASSQGPGGTDTQYF.

The sample holds a few counts of this clone. The rearrangement joins TRBV30 to TRBJ2-5, with 8 bases that match TRBD2. This CDR3 region has 14 residues. Trimming at V came to 2 bases and at J to 5 bases, leaving 7 bases not matched to a gene. The V gene's germline CDR1 is GTSNPN and CDR2 SVGIG (reference sequence). The CDR3 DNA follows: TGTGCCTGGAGTTCGCGGGGGGCGATGGAGACCCAGTACTTC. The encoded protein is CAWSSRGAMETQYF.

This clone was counted a single time. The J gene is TRBJ1-2, the V gene TRBV15; no definite D call. Looked up from germline, CDR1 is LNHNV and CDR2 is YYDKDF (reference sequence). Trimming stripped 8 bases from V and 6 bases from J, with 13 bases between. This CDR3 has 12 amino acids. CDR3 DNA sequence: TGTGCCACCCAAGTACTTGGGGATGGCTACACCTTC. Translating it yields CATQVLGDGYTF.

The J gene is TRBJ1-1, the V gene TRBV6-1; D is undetermined. The CDR3 length is 12 residues. CDR1 and CDR2 (germline): MNHNS, SASEGT. The V and J ends lost 0 bases and 9 bases respectively, with 8 bases between them. The CDR3 DNA reads as TGTGCCAGCAGTGAAGCGCTCTGGAAAGCTTTCTTT. This encodes CASSEALWKAFF.

The J gene is TRBJ1-2, the V gene TRBV2; D possibly corresponds to TRBD1 (6 bases). Trimming shortened V by 3 bases and J by 5 bases, and 10 bases separated the two germline ends. This CDR3 region has 13 residues. CDR1 is SNHLY and CDR2 is FYNNEI in the germline V gene. CDR3 in DNA: TGTGCCAGCAGTGATCAGGGGAATTATGGCTACACCTTC. Residues: CASSDQGNYGYTF. Filled out from reference TRBV2 and TRBJ1-2, the complete variable domain reads EPEVTQTPSHQVTQMGQEVILRCVPISNHLYFYWYRQILGQKVEFLVSFYNNEISEKSEIFDDQFSVERPDGSNFTLKIRSTKLEDSAMYFCASSDQGNYGYTFGSGTRLTVV.

The rearrangement joins TRBV30 to TRBJ2-3; no reliable D call. V lost 5 bases to trimming and J lost 2 bases, with 14 bases between them. Germline-derived CDR1 and CDR2 are GTSNPN and SVGIG (reference sequence). The CDR3 runs to 14 residues. CDR3 region: CAWSTILSTDTQYF. The DNA for the CDR3 is TGTGCCTGGTCGACAATCCTTTCCACAGATACGCAGTATTTT.

The CDR3, as DNA: TGTGCCAGCAGCTTGGGACAGGGGTCTACTGAAGCTTTCTTT. It codes for CASSLGQGSTEAFF. This chain joins TRBV7-9 and TRBJ1-1; TRBD1 matches 10 bases. From germline, CDR1 is SEHNR and CDR2 FQNEAQ (reference sequence). CDR3 length: 14 residues. J lost 5 bases, V lost 3 bases, and 3 bases had no gene match.

The V gene is TRBV27, the J gene TRBJ2-2; 8 bases match TRBD2. Germline values: CDR1 MNHEY, CDR2 SMNVEV (reference sequence). The CDR3 covers 16 residues. With 6 bases clipped from V and 5 bases from J, the junction kept 11 bases outside the gene matches. The CDR3 bases are TGTGCCAGCAGCCCAAAACGCCAGCGGGGGACCGGGGAGCTGTTTTTT. It encodes CASSPKRQRGTGELFF.

This sequence joins TRBV5-1 and TRBJ1-1; D is uncertain. This CDR3 is 13 amino acids long. V was shortened by 3 bases and J by 1 base, with 7 bases between the two germline ends. Germline lookup yields CDR1 SGHRS and CDR2 YFSETQ. For the CDR3, the DNA is TGCGCCAGCAGCTCCAACGAGAACACTGAAGCTTTCTTT. As protein: CASSSNENTEAFF.

This chain links TRBV29-1 with TRBJ2-1; weak D call: TRBD1 (5 bases). The CDR3 has 16 amino acids. The germline V gene encodes CDR1 SQVTM and CDR2 ANQGSEA. V was cut by 4 bases and J by 0 bases, with 16 bases left in between. This CDR3 is CSVVRIQGSSYNEQFF. Here the CDR3 DNA reads TGCAGCGTTGTCAGAATTCAGGGTAGCTCCTACAATGAGCAGTTCTTC.

The rearrangement uses TRBV7-8 and TRBJ1-5; D might be TRBD1 (6 bases). V was pared by 5 bases and J by 7 bases, with 18 bases between. Per the germline V gene, CDR1 is SGHVS and CDR2 is FQNEAQ. The CDR3 runs to 15 residues. This chain's CDR3 is CASSIVGGAIQPQHF. The DNA of the CDR3 is TGTGCCAGCAGCATTGTGGGGGGCGCGATCCAGCCCCAGCATTTT.

The CDR3 DNA reads as TGTGCCAGCAGCTTTGGACAGGGTGGACGGGGCACTGAAGCTTTCTTT. Its protein product is CASSFGQGGRGTEAFF. The chain carries TRBV7-3 and TRBJ1-1, with 8 bases matching TRBD1. The CDR3 loop spans 16 amino acids. Germline values: CDR1 SGHTA, CDR2 FQGTGA. With V trimmed by 3 bases and J by 4 bases, 10 bases remained unmatched.

The genes are TRBV27 and TRBJ2-5; D gene ambiguous. Germline V gives CDR1 MNHEY, CDR2 SMNVEV (reference sequence). Trimming took 4 bases from V and 4 from J, leaving 19 bases between them. This CDR3 is built from 16 residues. CDR3 protein: CASSSRWTYLAETQYF. The CDR3 DNA follows: TGTGCCAGCAGTTCCCGCTGGACCTACCTGGCAGAGACCCAGTACTTC.

The chain links TRBV27 to TRBJ2-3; D unresolved. The CDR3 is made up of 13 amino acids. V shed 7 bases and J shed 2 bases, with 10 bases lying between them. Germline assignment: CDR1 MNHEY and CDR2 SMNVEV (reference sequence). The CDR3 DNA follows: TGTGCCAGCACCCCTCGGTCCACAGATACGCAGTATTTT. Residues: CASTPRSTDTQYF.

The table lists this clone with a count of one. This rearrangement joins TRBV10-3 to TRBJ1-3, with 7 bases fitting TRBD1. The CDR3 is made up of 13 amino acids. V shed 10 bases, J shed 2 bases, and the junction held 5 bases outside the gene matches. Germline CDR1 ENHRY, CDR2 SYGVKD. CDR3 nucleotides: TGTGCCACCCGACAGGGCCCTGGAAACACCATATATTTT. This codes for CATRQGPGNTIYF.

V is TRBV19 and J is TRBJ1-1; 9 nucleotides align to TRBD1. CDR1 is LNHDA, CDR2 SQIVND, per germline (reference sequence). The CDR3 length is 14 residues. Trimming cost V 7 bases and J 1 base; bases outside gene matches: 4. As DNA, the CDR3 is TGTGCCAGTACCAAGGACAGGGGGAACACTGAAGCTTTCTTT. Its protein is CASTKDRGNTEAFF.